This is a list of T cell receptor beta chains from one sample in a study of T cell repertoires in cytomegalovirus infection. From the reads, TCRdb called clonotypes with MiXCR, one entry per CDR3 protein. The table shows roughly 250,000 distinct CDR3 sequences, with about 20% occurring only once. The specimen sequenced was CD8+ T cells from PBMCs. The receptors come from a human donor in good health (CMV status not recorded). Some clones in this sample may be carry-over from other donors' samples. The CDR3 runs from the conserved cysteine through the conserved F or W. A D gene is named only where the DNA matches it firmly.

j_call cdr3_length d_call v_call cdr3_aa
TRBJ2-5 16 TRBD1 TRBV4-2 CASSTRQGAPQETQYF
TRBJ2-3 15 . TRBV7-2 CASSSASVLADTQYF
TRBJ1-1 15 TRBD1 TRBV4-1 CASSQGSGTGVEAFF
TRBJ1-2 12 . TRBV5-5 CASSLGLGGYTF
TRBJ2-7 13 . TRBV11-3 CASSRRDSYEQYF
TRBJ2-7 13 . TRBV29-1 CSVEGEDNYEQYF
TRBJ1-1 15 . TRBV7-2 CASSPLGGIGTEAFF
TRBJ2-7 13 . TRBV28 CASSLLRRDEQYF
TRBJ2-2 12 . TRBV24-1 CATRGDTGELFF
TRBJ1-6 16 . TRBV7-8 CASSYRDASYNSPLHF
TRBJ1-1 15 . TRBV6-2/TRBV6-3 CASSHSWATGTEAFF
TRBJ2-7 14 . TRBV7-9 CASQGGSGSYEQYF
TRBJ2-7 13 . TRBV19 CASSMGFSYEQYF
TRBJ1-1 14 TRBD1 TRBV6-1 CASSERGRETEAFF
TRBJ1-6 15 TRBD1 TRBV2 CASRGTGEVNSPLHF
TRBJ2-2 14 . TRBV6-1 CASRSGIVSGELFF
TRBJ2-7 16 . TRBV7-6 CASSPREGDTPYEQYF
TRBJ1-2 11 . TRBV2 CASSADYGYTF
TRBJ1-1 11 . TRBV30 CAWLGNTEAFF
TRBJ2-2 14 . TRBV11-2 CASSTWVNTGELFF
TRBJ2-7 13 TRBD1 TRBV19 CATADRGLYEQYF
TRBJ2-6 17 . TRBV7-2 CASSLAGPGSGANVLTF
TRBJ1-2 16 TRBD1 TRBV18 CASSPGLEGADYGYTF
TRBJ2-2 15 . TRBV11-2 CASSLGGGNTGELFF
TRBJ2-7 14 . TRBV12-3/TRBV12-4 CASSFGGVRNEQYF
TRBJ1-1 13 . TRBV29-1 CSSYRAGNTEAFF
TRBJ2-6 15 . TRBV6-1 CASRAPGAGANVLTF
TRBJ1-5 13 . TRBV2 CASSDPSNQPQHF
TRBJ2-7 12 . TRBV6-2/TRBV6-3 CASRPQGYEQYF
TRBJ2-7 14 TRBD1 TRBV27 CASANGQGAYEQYF
TRBJ2-5 13 TRBD2 TRBV6-8 CASSGLGPETQYF
TRBJ1-2 12 . TRBV2 CASSVGSDGYTF
TRBJ1-2 15 TRBD1 TRBV12-3/TRBV12-4 CASSSPGQGAYGYTF
TRBJ1-1 12 . TRBV11-1 CASSLQNTEAFF
TRBJ2-1 17 TRBD2 TRBV6-6 CASSYRLKRGDYNEQFF
TRBJ1-2 14 . TRBV4-1 CASSQEEGNYGYTF
TRBJ2-2 16 . TRBV20-1 CSVIGPRTLNTGELFF
TRBJ2-5 17 TRBD2 TRBV11-2 CASSLVPSGGPQETQYF